This T cell receptor beta chain was obtained from a study of a mutant IDH1 vaccine in newly diagnosed glioma. On the study more broadly: Pretreatment consisted of radiotherapy, temozolomide, or both, with most receiving both.

Some clones are missing from TCRdb's copy, which holds only in-frame ones; the method was immunoSEQ multiplex PCR. The table records 45,000 to 60,000 clones, over 75% of them present only once. Study-level results: Pseudoprogression apparently lacked any relation to changes in top peripheral T cell clonotypes.

Described time point: week 5, during vaccination. In the vaccine, a single dose held 300 ug of the mutant IDH1 20-mer peptide, along with topical imiquimod. In regard to this clone: Its antigen is undetermined. A junction boundary mismatches the germline segment, possibly from a read error.

The CDR3 sequence is 13 residues long. CDR1 is WSHSY, CDR2 SAAADI, per germline. The rearrangement uses TRBV10-2 and TRBJ2-7; 8 nucleotides line up with TRBD2. The sequenced sample was PBMCs, obtained from a glioma patient whose treatment included an IDH1 peptide vaccine. This sequence originates from a man in his fifties with glioma. Written as DNA, the CDR3 is TGCGCCAGCAGTGACCCGAAGGCGGGGGGCACAAACTTC. It yields the protein CASSDPKAGGTNF.